This T cell receptor beta chain was retrieved from a study of T cell repertoires in cytomegalovirus infection. The wider study: Public TCR beta signatures indicated both CMV infection and matching HLA type. Findings of the study overall: Cumulated frequencies of public TCR beta families served to identify carriers of CMV plus the relevant HLA.

The germline V gene encodes CDR1 MDHEN and CDR2 SYDVKM. The CDR3 has 13 residues. V dropped 2 bases and J dropped 4 bases, with 8 bases sitting between them. This clonotype was observed a handful of times. Its target is not known. TCRdb called the reads again in MiXCR, with one record for every CDR3 protein. The sample records 200,000 to 250,000 distinct CDR3 sequences, about 20% being singletons. The sample was CD8+ T cells from PBMCs. This receptor was identified in a human donor in good health (CMV status not recorded). Some clones in this sample may be carry-over from other donors' samples. V is TRBV28 and J is TRBJ2-5, with D tentatively TRBD1 or TRBD2 (5 bases each). This CDR3 reads CASSLGGPETQYF. In DNA, the CDR3 is TGTGCCAGCAGTTTAGGGGGTCCAGAGACCCAGTACTTC.